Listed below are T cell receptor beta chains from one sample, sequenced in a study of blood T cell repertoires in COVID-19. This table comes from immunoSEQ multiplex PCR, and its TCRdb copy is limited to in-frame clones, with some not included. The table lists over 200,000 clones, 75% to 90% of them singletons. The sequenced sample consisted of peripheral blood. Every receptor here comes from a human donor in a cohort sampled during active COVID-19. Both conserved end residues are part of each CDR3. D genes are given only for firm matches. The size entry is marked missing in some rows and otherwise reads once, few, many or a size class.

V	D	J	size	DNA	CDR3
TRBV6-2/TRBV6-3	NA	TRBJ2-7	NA	TGTGCCAGCAGTCCGCACCTAGCGATCTCCTACGAGCAGTACTTC	CASSPHLAISYEQYF
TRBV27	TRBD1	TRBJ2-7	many	TGTGCCAGCAGGGAGACAGGGGGCGACGAGCAGTACTTC	CASRETGGDEQYF
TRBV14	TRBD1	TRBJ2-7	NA	TGTGCCAGCAGCGGACAGGGCCTCTACGAGCAGTACTTC	CASSGQGLYEQYF
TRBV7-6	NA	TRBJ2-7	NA	TGTGCCAGCAGCCCCCTTGAGGGCAGTACCTACGAGCAGTACTTC	CASSPLEGSTYEQYF
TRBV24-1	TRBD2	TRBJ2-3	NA	TGTGCCACCTCGGCAACTAGCGGGACAGGAGATACGCAGTATTTT	CATSATSGTGDTQYF
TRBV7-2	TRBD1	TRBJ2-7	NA	TGTGCCAGCAGCGTCCGGGACAGGAACTACGAGCAGTACTTC	CASSVRDRNYEQYF
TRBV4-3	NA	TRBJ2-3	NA	TGCGCCAGCAGCCAAGCCCGGACAGATACGCAGTATTTT	CASSQARTDTQYF
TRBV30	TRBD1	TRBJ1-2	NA	TGTGCCTGGGGATGGGGACAGTTCTATGGCTACACCTTC	CAWGWGQFYGYTF
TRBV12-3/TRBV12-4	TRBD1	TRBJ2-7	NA	TGTGCCAGCAGTCCCAGGGACAGCCTGGGGCAGTACTTC	CASSPRDSLGQYF
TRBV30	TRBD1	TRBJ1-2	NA	TGTGCCTGGAGGACAGGGATCGGTGGCTACACCTTC	CAWRTGIGGYTF
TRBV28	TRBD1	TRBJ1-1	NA	TGTGCCAGCAGTTTACTGCACGGGACAGGGCGAACTTTCTTT	CASSLLHGTGRTFF
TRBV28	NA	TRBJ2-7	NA	TGTGCCAGCTTTAACTCCTACGAGCAGTACTTC	CASFNSYEQYF
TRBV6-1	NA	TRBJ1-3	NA	TGTGCCAGCAGTGAAGAGACATTCTCTGGAAACACCATATATTTT	CASSEETFSGNTIYF
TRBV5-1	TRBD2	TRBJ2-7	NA	TGCGCCAGCAGCTTGGCGACTAGCAGCTACGAGCAGTACTTC	CASSLATSSYEQYF
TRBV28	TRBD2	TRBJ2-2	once	TGTGCCAGCAGCCGGGAGGGCTTTAACACCGGGGAGCTGTTTTTT	CASSREGFNTGELFF
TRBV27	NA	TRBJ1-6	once	TGTGCCAGCAGCCTCGGCGGTTCCTATAATTCACCCCTCCACTTT	CASSLGGSYNSPLHF
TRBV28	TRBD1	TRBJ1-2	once	TGTGCCAGCAGTTTGTCCCGGGACAGGGTCCTTGGCTACACCTTC	CASSLSRDRVLGYTF
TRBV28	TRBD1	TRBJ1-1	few	TGTGCCAGCAGTTTGCGGGGACAGGGCAAAGCTTTCTTT	CASSLRGQGKAFF
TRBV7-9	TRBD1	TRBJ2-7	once	TGTGCCAGCAGCTCCCCCGGGACAGGGTGGTCCTACGAGCAGTACTTC	CASSSPGTGWSYEQYF
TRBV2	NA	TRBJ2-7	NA	TGTGCCAGCAGTGACTCGGCTTACAGGCAGTTAGGCGGGAAAAGCTCCTACGAGCAGTACTTC	CASSDSAYRQLGGKSSYEQYF
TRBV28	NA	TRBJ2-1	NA	TGTGCCAGCAGTTTGATCCAGGAGCAGTTCTTC	CASSLIQEQFF
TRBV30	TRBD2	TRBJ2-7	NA	TGTGCCGGTAGCGGGCCCTCCTACGAGCAGTACTTC	CAGSGPSYEQYF
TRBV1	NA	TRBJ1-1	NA	TGCACCAGCAGCCAAGGGACAGGCGAAGCTTTCTTT	CTSSQGTGEAFF
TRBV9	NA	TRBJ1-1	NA	TGTGCCAGCAGCGTAGAACCCGCGAGCCCGAACACTGAAGCTTTCTTT	CASSVEPASPNTEAFF
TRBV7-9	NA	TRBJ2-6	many	TGTGCCAGCAGCTTTCCACTGGACAGTAGGGCGGCCAACGTCCTGACTTTC	CASSFPLDSRAANVLTF
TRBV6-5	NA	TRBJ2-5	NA	TGTGCCAGCGCATCGAGGCAGGGTGAAGAGACCCAGTACTTC	CASASRQGEETQYF
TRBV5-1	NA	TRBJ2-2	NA	TGCGCCAGCAGCTTGGGACGGGGGAACACCGGGGAGCTGTTTTTT	CASSLGRGNTGELFF
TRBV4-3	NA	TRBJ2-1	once	TGCGCCAGCAGCCAAGATCCCAGGGTCGAGCAGTTCTTC	CASSQDPRVEQFF
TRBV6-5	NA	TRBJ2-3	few	TGTGCCAGCACCAGGGGCGCTACGCAGTATTTT	CASTRGATQYF
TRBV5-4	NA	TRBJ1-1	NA	TGTGCCAGCAGCTCGCAGGGTTTAGGAGCTTTCTTT	CASSSQGLGAFF
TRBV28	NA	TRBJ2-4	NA	TGTGCCAGCAGCATCCAGGGGGGAACCAAAAACATTCAGTACTTC	CASSIQGGTKNIQYF
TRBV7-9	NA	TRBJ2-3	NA	TGTGCCAGCAGTCCAAGCACAGATACGCAGTATTTT	CASSPSTDTQYF
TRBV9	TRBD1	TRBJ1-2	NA	TGTGCCAGCAGCCTAGGACAGGGGGCGCGCGGCTACACCTTC	CASSLGQGARGYTF
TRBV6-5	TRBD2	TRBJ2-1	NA	TGTGCCAGCAGTTACTCGGGACTAGCAATGTACAATGAGCAGTTCTTC	CASSYSGLAMYNEQFF
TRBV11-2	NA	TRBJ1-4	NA	TGTGCCAGCAGCGGTCAGTCGGGGGGCCTGGCAAATGAAAAACTGTTTTTT	CASSGQSGGLANEKLFF
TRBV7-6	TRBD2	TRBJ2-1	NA	TGTGCCAGCAGCTTAGCGTCGCCTAGCGGGAGGTTATACAATGAGCAGTTCTTC	CASSLASPSGRLYNEQFF
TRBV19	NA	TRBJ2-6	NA	TGTGCCAGTAGTATTATATCCGGTAGCTTAGGGGCCAACGTCCTGACTTTC	CASSIISGSLGANVLTF
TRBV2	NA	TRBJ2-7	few	TGTGCCAGCAGACTAGTCAACGAGCAGTACTTC	CASRLVNEQYF
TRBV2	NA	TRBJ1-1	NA	TGTGCCAGCAGTGAAGGGCAGTGGAACACTGAAGCTTTCTTT	CASSEGQWNTEAFF
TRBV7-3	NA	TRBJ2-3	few	TGTGCCAGCAGCTTAACGGGAGGAAAAGATACGCAGTATTTT	CASSLTGGKDTQYF
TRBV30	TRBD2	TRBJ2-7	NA	TGTGCCTGGAGTGCGACTAGCGGGAGGGTTCACGAGCAGTACTTC	CAWSATSGRVHEQYF
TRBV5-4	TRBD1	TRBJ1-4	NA	TGTGCCAGCAGCGAGGGACAGGGGGCAACTAATGAAAAACTGTTTTTT	CASSEGQGATNEKLFF
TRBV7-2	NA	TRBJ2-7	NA	TGTGCCAGCGGGTACATAGGGGTTTACGAGCAGTACTTC	CASGYIGVYEQYF
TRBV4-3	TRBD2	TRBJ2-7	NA	TGCGCCAGCAGCCAAGACCTGGGACTAGCATCCTACGAGCAGTACTTC	CASSQDLGLASYEQYF
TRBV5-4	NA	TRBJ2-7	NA	TGTGCCAGCAGCTTGCCAGAGACATCAGCCTACGAGCAGTACTTC	CASSLPETSAYEQYF
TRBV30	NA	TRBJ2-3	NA	TGTGCCGGGGGTCCCGGAGATACGCAGTATTTT	CAGGPGDTQYF
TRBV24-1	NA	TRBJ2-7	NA	TGTGCCACCAGTGATTTAGGGCAGGGAGGCTACGAGCAGTACTTC	CATSDLGQGGYEQYF
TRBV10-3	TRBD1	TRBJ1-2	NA	TGTGCCACCTCAGAGACAGGGGACTATGGCTACACCTTC	CATSETGDYGYTF
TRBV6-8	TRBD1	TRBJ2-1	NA	TGTGCCAGCAGTTACCGGGACAGGGTGGGCGATGAGCAGTTCTTC	CASSYRDRVGDEQFF
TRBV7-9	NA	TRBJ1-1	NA	TGTGCCAGCAGCCCCAGAGCAAGGAGCGTGTCTGAAGCTTTCTTT	CASSPRARSVSEAFF
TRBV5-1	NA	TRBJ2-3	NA	TGCGCCAGCAGCCCCCACTCGCGGGGAGATACGCAGTATTTT	CASSPHSRGDTQYF
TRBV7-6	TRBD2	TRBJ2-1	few	TGTGCCAGCAGCTTATTAGCGGGAGGGCCGGTCCATGAGCAGTTCTTC	CASSLLAGGPVHEQFF
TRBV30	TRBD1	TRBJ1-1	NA	TGTGCCTGGAGCCAGGGGGCGTACACTGAAGCTTTCTTT	CAWSQGAYTEAFF